These 25 T cell receptor beta chains share one sample of origin, sequenced in a study of cytomegalovirus exposure and HLA in healthy donors. The study ran its PCR with 60 Vbeta and 13 Jbeta primers. Method: immunoSEQ multiplex PCR; TCRdb's copy keeps in-frame clones and lacks some. The repertoire has 70,000 to 90,000 clones, around 66% of them found once; the top ten carry roughly 4.4%. The sample was PBMCs. These receptors all stem from a man between 60 and 70 years old in good health and CMV-seropositive.

This clone occurred once. The same CDR3 arises from other DNA sequences in this sample as well. The chain links TRBV6-6 to TRBJ2-7; tentatively, D is TRBD1 (5 bases). There are 14 residues in the CDR3. Trimming took off 3 bases at V and 5 bases at J, with 14 bases between the two ends. Germline V CDR1 and CDR2: MNHNY, SVGAGI (reference sequence). CDR3 coding DNA: TGTGCCAGCAGTTATGAACAGGCAGCCGACGAGCAGTACTTC. Translating it yields CASSYEQAADEQYF.

The rearrangement uses TRBV6-6 and TRBJ1-1, with TRBD1 matching 8 bases. The CDR3 sequence is 15 residues long. Germline assignment: CDR1 MNHNY and CDR2 SVGAGI (reference sequence). Trimming at V came to 5 bases and at J to 4 bases, leaving 9 bases not matched to a gene. CDR3 residues: CASSARTGTPTEAFF. The DNA for the CDR3 is TGTGCCAGCAGTGCGAGGACAGGGACCCCCACTGAAGCTTTCTTT.

The gene calls are TRBV9 and TRBJ2-3; 8 positions match TRBD2. Per germline, CDR1 SGDLS and CDR2 YYNGEE. CDR3 length: 14 amino acids. J gave up 4 bases and V 2 bases, and 3 bases lay outside the gene matches. The DNA of the CDR3 is TGTGCCAGCAGCGTTAGCGGGAACCCAGATACGCAGTATTTT. This gives the protein CASSVSGNPDTQYF. The complete variable domain, with remaining parts taken from reference TRBV9 and TRBJ2-3, reads DSGVTQTPKHLITATGQRVTLRCSPRSGDLSVYWYQQSLDQGLQFLIQYYNGEERAKGNILERFSAQQFPDLHSELNLSSLELGDSALYFCASSVSGNPDTQYFGPGTRLTVL.

J is TRBJ2-7 and V is TRBV6-5, with D tentatively TRBD1 (5 bases). V lost 2 bases and J lost 5, with 7 bases in between. Germline V gene lookup returns CDR1 MNHEY and CDR2 SVGAGI. The CDR3 length is 12 residues. This chain's CDR3 is CASSYEGDEQYF. Written as DNA, the CDR3 is TGTGCCAGCAGTTACGAAGGGGACGAGCAGTACTTC.

The rearrangement uses TRBV7-2 and TRBJ2-2; D not resolved. Trimming stripped 4 bases from V and 5 bases from J, with 8 bases between. This CDR3 spans 13 amino acids. Per germline, CDR1 SGHTA and CDR2 FQGNSA. CDR3 nucleotides: TGTGCCAGCAGCTCTATCGGGACCGGGGAGCTGTTTTTT. Residues: CASSSIGTGELFF.

The chain combines TRBV28 with TRBJ2-7; a possible D gene is TRBD1 (5 bases). V lost 2 bases and J 5 bases, leaving 16 bases between the germline ends. Germline V gene sequence: CDR1 MDHEN, CDR2 SYDVKM. The CDR3 covers 15 residues. CDR3 DNA: TGTGCCAGCAGTTTAGGTCAGGGTACCTTTGACGAGCAGTACTTC. Its translation is CASSLGQGTFDEQYF.

The V call is TRBV27, the J call TRBJ2-7, with D perhaps TRBD2 (6 bases). Per germline, CDR1 MNHEY and CDR2 SMNVEV (reference sequence). V shed 6 bases and J shed 3 bases, with 24 bases lying between them. The CDR3 extends over 17 amino acids. CDR3 loop: CASSSFSGTHSNYEQYF. In nucleotides, the CDR3 is TGTGCCAGCAGCTCCTTTTCCGGGACTCACTCTAACTACGAGCAGTACTTC.

The chain has TRBV5-4 and TRBJ1-2, with TRBD1 identical over 7 bases. This CDR3 region has 14 residues. Losses at the gene ends were 4 bases for V and 7 bases for J; bases not matched to a gene: 10. CDR1 and CDR2 from the germline V gene are SGHNT and YYREEE (reference sequence). The CDR3 region is CASSQKQGGCGYTF. The CDR3 DNA is TGTGCCAGCAGCCAGAAGCAGGGGGGATGTGGCTACACCTTC.

The CDR3 region has the DNA TGTGCCAGTATCCGGGACAGGGGGCTTGGCAATCAGCCCCAGCATTTT. It codes for CASIRDRGLGNQPQHF. The chain couples TRBV19 to TRBJ1-5, with 12 bases lining up with TRBD1. CDR1 and CDR2 (germline): LNHDA, SQIVND (reference sequence). This CDR3 contains 16 residues. Unmatched junction bases numbered 6, after V lost 7 bases and J lost 2 bases.

This chain uses TRBV25-1 with TRBJ1-4; D not certain. The CDR3 is 15 residues long. V was pared by 5 bases and J by 2 bases, with 12 bases between. Germline values: CDR1 MGHDK, CDR2 SYGVNS. CDR3 DNA: TGTGCCAGCAGTCCTGAACGGGTGACTAATGAAAAACTGTTTTTT. Its protein is CASSPERVTNEKLFF.

Worth noting for this clone: An end of the junction does not agree with germline; a read error may underlie this. The chain couples TRBV11-3 to TRBJ2-7, with TRBD2 as a possible D gene (5 bases). This CDR3 has 14 amino acids. Germline V gene lookup returns CDR1 SGHNT and CDR2 YENEEA. As DNA, the CDR3 is TGTGCCAGCGGCTTAGGAGGAGGAGGATACGAGCAGTACTTC. It is translated as CASGLGGGGYEQYF.

This clone came up once. The chain combines TRBV7-2 with TRBJ2-5, with 8 positions matching TRBD2. The J call may be in error: the DNA end matches TRBJ2-7 better. The CDR3 consists of 16 residues. Germline V gives CDR1 SGHTA, CDR2 FQGNSA. The CDR3 reads CASSFGGAGGHYEQYF. In nucleotides, the CDR3 is TGTGCCAGCAGTTTCGGGGGTGCGGGGGGCCACTACGAGCAGTACTTC.

This sequence joins TRBV6-6 and TRBJ1-2; D possibly corresponds to TRBD1 (5 bases). V was trimmed by 5 bases and J by 2 bases, leaving 12 bases between them. Germline values: CDR1 MNHNY, CDR2 SVGAGI (reference sequence). The CDR3 has 14 amino acids. The CDR3 sequence is CASSPLTANYGYTF. Written as DNA, the CDR3 is TGTGCCAGCAGTCCGCTGACAGCGAACTATGGCTACACCTTC.

The chain employs TRBV5-1 and TRBJ2-1, with 12 bases that match TRBD2. Germline lookup yields CDR1 SGHRS and CDR2 YFSETQ. J lost 5 bases, V lost 4 bases, and 4 bases had no gene match. The CDR3 has 15 residues. CDR3 in amino acids: CASSHGLAGNNEQFF. The CDR3 DNA reads TGCGCCAGCAGCCACGGACTAGCGGGAAACAATGAGCAGTTCTTC.

CDR3 nucleotides: TGTGCCAGCAGCTTGTTGAGTCTAGCTATAGATGAGCAGTTCTTC. Protein: CASSLLSLAIDEQFF. J is TRBJ2-1 and V is TRBV5-6; a weak D match, TRBD2 (5 bases). Germline V lookup: CDR1 SGHDT, CDR2 YYEEEE. V was cut by 1 base and J by 8 bases, with 16 bases left in between. The CDR3 has 15 amino acids.

This clone was counted once. The V and J genes are TRBV29-1 and TRBJ1-1, with D unresolved. There are 13 residues in the CDR3. Trimming took 5 bases from V and 7 from J, leaving 17 bases between them. Germline V CDR1 and CDR2: SQVTM, ANQGSEA. CDR3: CSVRGIGLREAFF. CDR3 nucleotides: TGCAGCGTTCGGGGAATTGGGCTTCGTGAAGCTTTCTTT. The full variable domain, with the rest looked up from reference TRBV29-1 and TRBJ1-1, is SAVISQKPSRDICQRGTSLTIQCQVDSQVTMMFWYRQQPGQSLTLIATANQGSEATYESGFVIDKFPISRPNLTFSTLTVSNMSPEDSSIYLCSVRGIGLREAFFGQGTRLTVV.

This rearrangement joins TRBV6-5 to TRBJ2-7; D remains ambiguous. Trimming shortened V by 0 bases and J by 3 bases, and 12 bases separated the two germline ends. The CDR3 has 15 amino acids. Germline V lookup: CDR1 MNHEY, CDR2 SVGAGI. CDR3: CASSYSKPGFYEQYF. The CDR3, as DNA: TGTGCCAGCAGTTACTCGAAGCCAGGATTCTACGAGCAGTACTTC.

The chain employs TRBV4-1 and TRBJ2-5, with D possibly being TRBD1 (6 bases). CDR3 length: 18 amino acids. V was pared by 2 bases and J by 1 base, with 20 bases between. Germline CDR1 is MGHRA and CDR2 is YSYEKL. The CDR3 region has the DNA TGCGCCAGCAGCCAATGGTTCGACACAGGGTCCTTCCAAGAGACCCAGTACTTC. Amino acid sequence: CASSQWFDTGSFQETQYF.

The V gene is TRBV19, the J gene TRBJ1-1; D gene uncertain. Deletions cut 2 bases from V and 3 bases from J, with 13 bases between. This CDR3 spans 15 amino acids. Germline loops: CDR1 LNHDA, CDR2 SQIVND (reference sequence). The CDR3 DNA reads TGTGCCAGTAGTATACAGATATTTCTGGACACTGAAGCTTTCTTT. Translation: CASSIQIFLDTEAFF.

The rearrangement links TRBV7-2 to TRBJ2-3; 10 bases line up with TRBD2. V lost 5 bases, J lost 1 base, and 3 bases stayed unmatched. The length of the CDR3 is 15 residues. Germline-derived CDR1 and CDR2 are SGHTA and FQGNSA. The CDR3 DNA reads TGTGCCAGCAGCCCCGGGACTAGCGGCACAGATACGCAGTATTTT. It specifies CASSPGTSGTDTQYF.

The V call is TRBV7-9, the J call TRBJ1-1; weak D call: TRBD1 (5 bases). This CDR3 has 12 residues. Looked up from germline, CDR1 is SEHNR and CDR2 is FQNEAQ (reference sequence). V was pared by 4 bases and J by 6 bases, with 9 bases between. As DNA, the CDR3 is TGTGCCAGCAGCTCAACAGGATCTGAAGCTTTCTTT. As protein: CASSSTGSEAFF.

This clone was detected a few times. The chain has TRBV6-5 and TRBJ2-5; 10 bases fit TRBD1. The V segment lost 6 bases and the J segment 5 bases; nucleotides outside the gene matches: 6. The CDR3 is 14 amino acids. Germline-derived CDR1 and CDR2 are MNHEY and SVGAGI. The CDR3 here is CASRSGTGVETQYF. The CDR3 DNA reads as TGTGCCAGCAGATCCGGGACAGGGGTGGAGACCCAGTACTTC.

The J gene is TRBJ2-3, the V gene TRBV5-4; D perhaps matches TRBD2 (6 bases). The CDR3 runs to 14 residues. Trimming took 3 bases from V and 4 from J, leaving 12 bases between them. Per the germline V gene, CDR1 is SGHNT and CDR2 is YYREEE (reference sequence). The CDR3 reads CASSSTAGSDTQYF. CDR3 nucleotides: TGTGCCAGCAGCTCAACGGCGGGATCAGATACGCAGTATTTT.

The chain is built from TRBV7-3 and TRBJ1-1; D gene unclear. Trimming took 4 bases from V and 3 from J, leaving 12 bases between them. This CDR3 contains 14 residues. From germline, CDR1 is SGHTA and CDR2 FQGTGA. The CDR3 here is CASSSRGPDTEAFF. The CDR3 nucleotides read TGTGCCAGCAGCTCTAGAGGTCCGGACACTGAAGCTTTCTTT.

The chain links TRBV7-9 to TRBJ2-5; TRBD2 is a possible D gene (7 bases). Trimming stripped 0 bases from V and 5 bases from J, with 13 bases between. Germline V gene data show CDR1 as SEHNR and CDR2 as FQNEAQ (reference sequence). The CDR3 spans 15 residues. The CDR3 region is CASSLAGGARETQYF. For the CDR3, the DNA is TGTGCCAGCAGCTTAGCGGGGGGGGCCCGGGAGACCCAGTACTTC.